The TCR beta chain described here comes from a study of CD8 T cells in ankylosing spondylitis (dated by TCRdb to 2017 to 2019). Notes on the research overall: The study set out to find disease-linked TCR variants by profiling T cell receptor beta repertoires in ankylosing spondylitis patients and healthy donors. The full study cohort was made up of approximately 27 ankylosing spondylitis patients and over 90 healthy donors. Peripheral blood was sampled, and synovial fluid was additionally collected from ankylosing spondylitis patients.

The instrument was an Illumina HiSeq 2500. TCR beta libraries were prepared by quantitative 5'-RACE with molecular barcodes. Per the authors' processing: To identify disease-linked TCR variants, a new computational method was used, one built on a probabilistic model of VDJ rearrangement. The public reads were quality trimmed at Q25 with fastp and then assembled into clones with MiXCR by TCRdb, keeping productive beta chains. Records with the same CDR3 protein are collapsed into one entry carrying the most frequent genes and DNA. These V and J calls are TCRdb output, not the study's own analysis. The sample profile shows 500,000 to 550,000 distinct CDR3 sequences; about 13% of them were found once. The ten most abundant clones make up under 7.5% of the sample. The table lists this clonotype with a few counts. Its antigen is unknown. No per-base quality is available; no much larger clone lies one base away.

Summary of the overall study and its limitations: In peripheral blood, the disease-linked clones were found at relatively low frequencies and had a CD8+ phenotype. A TCR beta motif made up of roughly eight highly homologous amino acid variants appeared to be characteristic of blood from ankylosing spondylitis patients. Significant enrichment of the disease-linked clones was reported in matched synovial fluid samples from ankylosing spondylitis patients. Some TCR beta motif variants had previously been reported in synovial fluid and blood of reactive arthritis patients, which suggested common disease-initiation mechanisms.

The material sequenced was blood, either unsorted or a sorted T cell fraction (not recorded which). This receptor was obtained from a male donor with ankylosing spondylitis.

The nucleotides are TGTGCCTCCAACGGGGGCACGGGGAGGCTCTACAATGAGCAGTTCTTC. Protein translation: CASNGGTGRLYNEQFF. This receptor chain uses TRBV10-3 and TRBJ2-1, with the D segment possibly TRBD1 or TRBD2, each aligning over 6 bases. V loses 11 bases of germline sequence and J loses 3 bases, and the interval between the two ends is 23 bases. Based on the germline V gene, the CDR1 and CDR2 sequences are ENHRY and SYGVKD. Taken from cysteine to phenylalanine, the CDR3 has 16 residues. Only the CDR3 region is kept as DNA, spanning 48 bases read in frame from base 1.